This TCR beta chain appears in the sequencing data of a study of blood T cell repertoires in COVID-19. Study details: COVID-19 samples collected from the United States, Italy and Spain covered acute and convalescent phases.

This CDR3 has 12 amino acids. Trimming pared 2 bases from V and 5 bases from J, leaving 9 bases between. Germline CDR1 is GTSNPN and CDR2 is SVGIG (reference sequence). In the authors' workflow: Estimates of nucleated cell counts were drawn from the amplification of reference gene primers. Method: immunoSEQ multiplex PCR; TCRdb's copy keeps in-frame clones and lacks some. V, J and clone size are those of that table, while D and trimming were read from the DNA. The sample consists of roughly 97,000 clones, roughly four fifths of them appearing once. The chain carries TRBV30 and TRBJ2-5; D gene uncertain. Sequencing was carried out using peripheral blood. The source of this sequence is a man between 60 and 70 years old with acute or convalescent COVID-19. Written as DNA, the CDR3 is TGTGCCTGGAGTCTCTCCGGGGAGACCCAGTACTTC. This encodes CAWSLSGETQYF.